Following are 8 T cell receptor beta chains from one sample sequenced in a study of T cell repertoires in cytomegalovirus infection. Via MiXCR, TCRdb re-called the reads, giving one row per CDR3 protein. Of roughly 150,000 distinct CDR3 sequences in the sample, about 20% were seen once. Sequencing input: PBMCs. These receptor sequences come from a human donor in good health (CMV status not recorded). Some clones in this sample may be carry-over from other donors' samples.

This clonotype appeared many times. The V gene is TRBV12-3 or TRBV12-4, the J gene TRBJ1-1; 8 positions agree with TRBD1. Unmatched junction bases numbered 8, after V lost 7 bases and J lost 1 base. This CDR3 region has 15 residues. The CDR3 DNA is TGTGCCAGCAACTCCCGGACAGGGAGGAACACTGAAGCTTTCTTT. As protein: CASNSRTGRNTEAFF.

Only one count was recorded for this clonotype. A read error may be the cause here, since a much bigger clone is one base away. The missing conserved phenylalanine or tryptophan at the end of this CDR3 makes a read error likely. The gene calls are TRBV7-3 and TRBJ2-3, with a tentative D call TRBD2 (6 bases). Germline V gene sequence: CDR1 SGHTA, CDR2 FQGTGA. The CDR3 is 16 amino acids. The DNA for the CDR3 is TGTGCCAGCAGTTTAAATAGCGGTTCCTTGGCAGATACGCAGTATTCT. Translating it yields CASSLNSGSLADTQYS.

Note on this clonotype: A much larger clone lies a single base off, so this may be a read error. This rearrangement joins TRBV7-2 to TRBJ1-2; D is uncertain. The CDR3 totals 15 residues. Looked up from germline, CDR1 is SGHTA and CDR2 is FQGNSA. The CDR3 DNA is TGTGCCTGCAGCTTAGTACAGTTAGCTAACTATGGCTACACCTTC. Amino acids: CACSLVQLANYGYTF.

This chain links TRBV19 with TRBJ1-4; 8 bases match TRBD1. J was trimmed by 8 bases and V by 5 bases; bases with no gene match: 10. CDR1 LNHDA and CDR2 SQIVND come from the germline V gene (reference sequence). The CDR3 is made up of 15 amino acids. CDR3 DNA sequence: TGTGCCAGTAGTGGCCGCGGGACAGGCTCGGAAAAACTGTTTTTT. Translation: CASSGRGTGSEKLFF.

This clonotype was recorded a few times. The CDR3 DNA follows: TGTGCCAGCAGGGGCGGGGGACTCGGTTCCTACGAGCAGTACTTC. This translates into CASRGGGLGSYEQYF. This chain uses TRBV28 with TRBJ2-7; 7 bases line up with TRBD2. This CDR3 is built from 15 residues. Germline-derived CDR1 and CDR2 are MDHEN and SYDVKM. The trim removed 6 bases at V and 1 base at J, leaving 9 bases unmatched.

This chain joins TRBV12-3 or TRBV12-4 and TRBJ1-5; 10 bases align to TRBD1. V was pared by 8 bases and J by 5 bases, with 12 bases of the junction left unmatched. The CDR3 extends over 16 amino acids. CDR3 DNA: TGTGCCAGCGGTCCGGGGACAGGGGCGTGGGATCAGCCCCAGCATTTT. This codes for CASGPGTGAWDQPQHF.

Details on this clonotype: A much larger clone is a single base away; this may be a read error. V and J are TRBV7-6 and TRBJ2-3; no reliable D call. The germline V gene has CDR1 SGHVS and CDR2 FNYEAQ. The CDR3 totals 13 residues. Trimming shortened V by 1 base and J by 2 bases, and 4 bases separated the two germline ends. CDR3 protein: CASSLVNTDTQYF. In DNA form, the CDR3 reads TGTGCCAGCAGCTTAGTGAACACAGATACGCAGTATTTT.

The CDR3 DNA follows: TGTGCCATCAGTGAGTCGTCAGTCTACGAGCAGTACTTC. It translates to CAISESSVYEQYF. The rearrangement links TRBV10-3 to TRBJ2-7; no reliable D call. V was clipped by 0 bases and J by 3 bases, with 6 bases between them. This CDR3 spans 13 amino acids. CDR1 and CDR2 (germline): ENHRY, SYGVKD.